The entry that follows covers one T cell receptor beta chain sequence. After removal of 7 bases from V and 6 bases from J, the junction contained 8 bases not matched to a gene. The CDR3 contains 13 residues. CDR1 MDHEN and CDR2 SYDVKM come from the germline V gene. Only in-frame clones appear in the TCRdb table, and some are missing; sequencing was by immunoSEQ multiplex PCR. The sample lists 310,000 or so clones, around 85% occurring once. This record comes from a study of blood T cell repertoires in COVID-19. The wider study: Samples of COVID-19 (acute and convalescent) were obtained from the United States, Italy and Spain.

The receptor comes from a woman in her 30s who had recovered from COVID-19. The sequenced sample consisted of peripheral blood. This chain links TRBV28 with TRBJ2-7; TRBD1 matches 8 bases. This CDR3 is CASKIRGRAEQYF. The CDR3 DNA follows: TGTGCCAGCAAAATCAGGGGGCGAGCCGAGCAGTACTTC.